This TCR beta chain was identified in a study of patients and donors after allogeneic stem cell transplantation. TCRdb analysed the RT-PCR reads with MiXCR anew, one entry per CDR3 protein. Seen here are some 880,000 distinct CDR3 sequences, more than 15% observed once, and the top ten hold around 5.5%. V trimming: 3 bases; J trimming: 1 base; junction bases outside the gene matches: 9. This CDR3 has 17 residues. In germline, CDR1 is MNHEY, CDR2 SMNVEV (reference sequence). The chain couples TRBV27 to TRBJ2-5, with 9 bases aligning to TRBD1. Sequencing input: blood, either unsorted or a sorted T cell fraction (not recorded which). This receptor was taken from a human donor who was either an allogeneic HSCT recipient or a stem cell or donor lymphocyte infusion donor (not recorded which). It is not recorded whose cells these are; they may come from a transplant donor. CDR3 residues: CASSLGQGRQIQETQYF. The CDR3 DNA sequence: TGTGCCAGCAGTTTGGGACAGGGCAGACAAATCCAAGAGACCCAGTACTTC.